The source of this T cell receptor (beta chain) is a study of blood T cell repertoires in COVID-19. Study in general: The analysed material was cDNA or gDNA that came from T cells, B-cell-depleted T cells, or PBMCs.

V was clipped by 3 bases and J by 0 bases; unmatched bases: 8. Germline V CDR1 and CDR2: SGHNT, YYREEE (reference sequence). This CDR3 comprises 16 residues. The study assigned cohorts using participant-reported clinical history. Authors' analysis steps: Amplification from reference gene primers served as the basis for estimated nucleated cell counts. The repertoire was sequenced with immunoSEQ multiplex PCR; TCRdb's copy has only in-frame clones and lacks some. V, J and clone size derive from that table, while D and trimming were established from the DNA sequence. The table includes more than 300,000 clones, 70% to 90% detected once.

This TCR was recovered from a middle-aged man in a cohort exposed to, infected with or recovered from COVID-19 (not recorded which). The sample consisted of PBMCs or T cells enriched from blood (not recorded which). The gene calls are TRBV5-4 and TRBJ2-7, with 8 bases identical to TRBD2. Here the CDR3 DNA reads TGTGCCAGCAGCTCCCCGGGAGGGGGGAGCTCCTACGAGCAGTACTTC. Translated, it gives CASSSPGGGSSYEQYF.